The 22 T cell receptor beta chains below all came from one sample that was sequenced in a study of T cell repertoires in cytomegalovirus infection. From the reads, TCRdb called clonotypes with MiXCR, one entry per CDR3 protein. The sample has 510,000 or so distinct CDR3 sequences, about a quarter seen once; the top ten hold 13%. Source material: PBMCs. These TCRs come from a human donor in good health (CMV status not recorded). Some clones in this sample may be carry-over from other donors' samples.

V usage is TRBV6-2 or TRBV6-3 and J usage is TRBJ2-2; D ambiguous. The CDR3 is 15 amino acids. The V end lost 0 bases, the J end lost 4 bases, and 9 bases lay between the germline ends. CDR1 is MNHEY, CDR2 SVGEGT, per germline. The CDR3 is CASSYSGRFTGELFF. The CDR3 DNA is TGTGCCAGCAGTTACTCAGGCAGGTTCACCGGGGAGCTGTTTTTT.

The chain carries TRBV2 and TRBJ1-1; possible D gene TRBD1, 5 bases. Germline values: CDR1 SNHLY, CDR2 FYNNEI. V was shortened by 10 bases and J by 7 bases, with 13 bases between the two germline ends. This CDR3 comprises 11 residues. CDR3 sequence: CATSGRREAFF. The CDR3 nucleotides read TGTGCCACCTCGGGACGGCGTGAAGCTTTCTTT.

The chain is built from TRBV7-3 and TRBJ2-3; tentatively, D is TRBD2 (5 bases). CDR3 length: 16 amino acids. Germline CDR1 is SGHTA and CDR2 is FQGTGA. The ends were cut back, 5 bases at V and 0 bases at J, with 15 bases in the middle. DNA of the CDR3: TGTGCCAGCAGCAAACGAGCGAGGGTGAGCACAGATACGCAGTATTTT. Translation gives CASSKRARVSTDTQYF.

This clonotype was found many times. V and J are TRBV7-2 and TRBJ1-1; D is uncertain. Per germline, CDR1 SGHTA and CDR2 FQGNSA. CDR3 length: 12 amino acids. With 3 bases removed from V and 14 bases from J, the gap between germline ends came to 16 bases. The CDR3 sequence is CASSLRARENFF. The CDR3 bases are TGTGCCAGCAGCTTGAGGGCCCGGGAGAACTTCTTT.

The CDR3 coding sequence is TGTGCCAGTTCGGGACAGGGAGGACTAGCGGGAGGCCGGGGAACCGGGGAGCTGTTTTTT. Amino acid sequence: CASSGQGGLAGGRGTGELFF. The V and J genes are TRBV19 and TRBJ2-2; the match to TRBD2 covers 14 bases. The germline V gene encodes CDR1 LNHDA and CDR2 SQIVND (reference sequence). The CDR3 is 20 amino acids. With 8 bases clipped from V and 5 bases from J, the junction kept 19 bases outside the gene matches.

V gene TRBV6-2 or TRBV6-3 combines with J gene TRBJ2-1, with 9 bases lining up with TRBD2. The CDR3 loop spans 16 amino acids. The ends lost 6 bases at V and 0 bases at J; junction bases unmatched: 6. Germline assignment: CDR1 MNHEY and CDR2 SVGEGT. Written as DNA, the CDR3 is TGTGCCAGCAGCCGCCATAGCGGGAGCTCCTACAATGAGCAGTTCTTC. This codes for CASSRHSGSSYNEQFF.

This clonotype was counted only a few times. The J gene is TRBJ2-3, the V gene TRBV11-3; 13 bases are a match to TRBD2. The CDR3 loop spans 17 amino acids. Per germline, CDR1 SGHNT and CDR2 YENEEA. With 4 bases clipped from V and 5 bases from J, the junction kept 9 bases outside the gene matches. The CDR3 here is CASSSRTSGGLRDTQYF. Written as DNA, the CDR3 is TGTGCCAGCAGCTCTCGGACTAGCGGGGGCCTTAGAGATACGCAGTATTTT.

This clonotype turned up a few times. V gene TRBV4-1 combines with J gene TRBJ1-2; the match to TRBD1 covers 7 bases. The CDR3 loop spans 16 amino acids. Germline V gives CDR1 MGHRA, CDR2 YSYEKL. After removal of 0 bases from V and 8 bases from J, the junction contained 12 bases not matched to a gene. Written as DNA, the CDR3 is TGCGCCAGCAGCCAAGATGGGCAGGGGGAAAGGGTGGGCTACACCTTC. Its translation: CASSQDGQGERVGYTF.

This clonotype was observed a few times. The chain recombines TRBV27 with TRBJ1-4; 8 bases line up with TRBD1. The CDR3 loop spans 15 amino acids. From germline, CDR1 is MNHEY and CDR2 SMNVEV (reference sequence). With 5 bases clipped from V and 4 bases from J, the junction kept 6 bases outside the gene matches. The CDR3 reads CASSPADRGNEKLFF. CDR3 coding DNA: TGTGCCAGCAGTCCAGCCGACAGGGGTAATGAAAAACTGTTTTTT.

This clonotype has just one count. This rearrangement joins TRBV4-3 to TRBJ1-4; 7 nucleotides agree with TRBD1. Trimming took 3 bases from V and 7 from J; bases not matched to a gene: 8. Germline V CDR1 and CDR2: LGHNA, YSLEER. This CDR3 contains 15 residues. CDR3 region: CASSQTGQMTEKLFF. The CDR3 DNA is TGCGCCAGCAGCCAGACGGGACAGATGACTGAAAAACTGTTTTTT.

V and J are TRBV7-9 and TRBJ2-7, with 11 bases lining up with TRBD2. The CDR3 consists of 15 residues. V shed 7 bases and J 1 base; nucleotides not matched to a gene: 6. Germline CDR1 and CDR2: SEHNR and FQNEAQ (reference sequence). CDR3 amino acids: CASTSGTSGSYEQYF. DNA of the CDR3: TGTGCCAGCACCTCAGGGACTAGCGGTTCCTACGAGCAGTACTTC.

The chain's CDR3 is CASRATGRGAYGYTF. In DNA form, the CDR3 reads TGTGCCAGCAGGGCCACAGGGCGAGGGGCCTATGGCTACACCTTC. The chain recombines TRBV12-3 or TRBV12-4 with TRBJ1-2; D may be TRBD1 (6 bases). The CDR3 loop spans 15 amino acids. V gave up 6 bases and J gave up 4 bases, with 18 bases separating them.

The V and J genes are TRBV6-5 and TRBJ1-1; D uncertain. Germline-derived CDR1 and CDR2 are MNHEY and SVGAGI. The CDR3 is 15 residues long. V was clipped by 0 bases and J by 4 bases, with 12 bases between them. This CDR3 reads CASSYSTLLGTEAFF. As DNA, the CDR3 is TGTGCCAGCAGTTACTCGACTCTCCTGGGCACTGAAGCTTTCTTT.

At least ten counts were recorded for this clonotype. The rearrangement links TRBV7-6 to TRBJ2-3; maybe TRBD2 (6 bases). The CDR3 is 14 amino acids. Germline V gene lookup returns CDR1 SGHVS and CDR2 FNYEAQ. The V gene lost 5 bases and the J gene lost 3 bases, with 12 bases spanning the gap. The CDR3, as DNA: TGTGCCAGCAGCCCACGACTAGAAACAGATACGCAGTATTTT. Residues: CASSPRLETDTQYF. Together with reference TRBV7-6 and TRBJ2-3, the CDR3 gives the full variable domain: GAGVSQSPRYKVTKRGQDVALRCDPISGHVSLYWYRQALGQGPEFLTYFNYEAQQDKSGLPNDRFSAERPEGSISTLTIQRTEQRDSAMYRCASSPRLETDTQYFGPGTRLTVL.

This clonotype was recorded many times. The chain has TRBV19 and TRBJ2-3; 7 bases align to TRBD2. Germline V gene sequence: CDR1 LNHDA, CDR2 SQIVND (reference sequence). Trimming removed 9 bases from V and 0 bases from J; junction bases left unmatched: 9. The CDR3 has 15 amino acids. As DNA, the CDR3 is TGTGCCAGCAGCATCCTAGCGGCTAGCACAGATACGCAGTATTTT. Encoded protein: CASSILAASTDTQYF.

This chain uses TRBV27 with TRBJ2-2, with D perhaps TRBD1 (8 bases). The CDR3 covers 14 residues. The germline V and J ends were trimmed by 5 bases and 5 bases, with 12 bases remaining between them. Germline V gene data show CDR1 as MNHEY and CDR2 as SMNVEV (reference sequence). In DNA form, the CDR3 reads TGTGCCAGCAGTGGACAGGGAGGGACCGGGGAGCTGTTTTTT. It encodes CASSGQGGTGELFF.

This clonotype appeared a few times. The chain is built from TRBV24-1 and TRBJ1-1, with TRBD1 matching over 7 bases. The V segment lost 3 bases and the J segment 4 bases; nucleotides outside the gene matches: 7. Germline CDR1 and CDR2: KGHDR and SFDVKD. The CDR3 sequence is 15 residues long. Written as DNA, the CDR3 is TGTGCCACCAGTGATGCGGCGCAGGGGGGCACTGAAGCTTTCTTT. Its protein product is CATSDAAQGGTEAFF.

The sample holds many counts of this clonotype. This sequence joins TRBV19 and TRBJ2-1; the match to TRBD1 covers 12 bases. Trimming at V came to 9 bases and at J to 0 bases, leaving 9 bases not matched to a gene. The CDR3 totals 17 residues. Germline V gives CDR1 LNHDA, CDR2 SQIVND (reference sequence). The CDR3 here is CASRGQGALSSYNEQFF. DNA for the CDR3: TGTGCCAGCAGGGGACAGGGGGCCTTGAGCTCCTACAATGAGCAGTTCTTC. Complete variable domain (other parts from reference TRBV19 and TRBJ2-1): DGGITQSPKYLFRKEGQNVTLSCEQNLNHDAMYWYRQDPGQGLRLIYYSQIVNDFQKGDIAEGYSVSREKKESFPLTVTSAQKNPTAFYLCASRGQGALSSYNEQFFGPGTRLTVL.

The rearrangement joins TRBV6-1 to TRBJ1-1; D is uncertain. Germline loops: CDR1 MNHNS, CDR2 SASEGT. This CDR3 region has 19 residues. V was shortened by 2 bases and J by 3 bases, with 25 bases between the two germline ends. The CDR3 loop is CASSEIVWSRVADDTEAFF. CDR3 DNA: TGTGCCAGCAGTGAAATAGTGTGGTCGAGAGTTGCGGACGACACTGAAGCTTTCTTT.

The chain carries TRBV30 and TRBJ2-6; possibly TRBD1 for D (5 bases). Per germline, CDR1 GTSNPN and CDR2 SVGIG (reference sequence). V lost 0 bases and J 4 bases, leaving 16 bases between the germline ends. The CDR3 is 17 residues long. CDR3 region: CAWSVSFRARGANVLTF. For the CDR3, the DNA is TGTGCCTGGAGTGTATCTTTCAGGGCTAGGGGGGCCAACGTCCTGACTTTC.

This clonotype was detected ten times or more. The chain has TRBV7-2 and TRBJ1-5; TRBD1 matches at 7 bases. V dropped 4 bases and J dropped 5; count of bases not matched to a gene: 17. The germline V gene has CDR1 SGHTA and CDR2 FQGNSA. The CDR3 sequence is 18 residues long. CDR3 DNA sequence: TGTGCCAGCAGCTCGACCCGACAGGGCACCCTGGGATATCAGCCCCAGCATTTT. It specifies CASSSTRQGTLGYQPQHF.

This clonotype was recorded many times. The chain recombines TRBV7-8 with TRBJ2-1, with TRBD2 matching over 11 bases. This CDR3 comprises 16 residues. Germline loops: CDR1 SGHVS, CDR2 FQNEAQ. V shed 5 bases and J 1 base; nucleotides not matched to a gene: 4. CDR3 DNA: TGTGCCAGCAGCACACGACTAGCGGGGTCCTACAATGAGCAGTTCTTC. As protein: CASSTRLAGSYNEQFF.